The subject of this entry is one TCR beta chain. This record comes from a study of shared T cell receptors in the human thymus. The CDR3 spans 15 residues. Germline-derived CDR1 and CDR2 are LNHNV and YYDKDF (reference sequence). Trimming removed 0 bases at V and 3 bases at J, with 11 bases between. Clones were read by immunoSEQ multiplex PCR, and TCRdb kept only the in-frame ones, dropping some. The sample lists around 730,000 clones; approximately 83% were seen once. This sample also belongs to another study, concerning human thymus T cells. In that study: Each of the donors was a healthy Finnish infant who was undergoing open corrective cardiac surgery for congenital heart defects. Related studies found that unrelated individuals share highly overlapping thymic repertoires.

This TCR was recovered from a girl under three years old with a congenital heart defect. The sample was thymocytes. This chain links TRBV15 with TRBJ1-1; possibly TRBD1 for D (5 bases). The CDR3 bases are TGTGCCACCAGCAGAGAAACAGGCGGGGACACTGAAGCTTTCTTT. As protein: CATSRETGGDTEAFF.